The entry below describes one T cell receptor beta chain. Its antigen is unknown. The entry originates in a study of cytomegalovirus exposure and HLA in healthy donors. Overall study findings and caveats: Later genetic work tied a missense DCLRE1C variant to beta-chain V and J trimming.

The CDR3 consists of 14 residues. V shed 5 bases and J 4 bases; nucleotides not matched to a gene: 5. Germline CDR1 and CDR2: ENHRY and SYGVKD. The PCR used 60 Vbeta and 13 Jbeta primers. Only in-frame clones appear in the TCRdb table, and some are missing; sequencing was by immunoSEQ multiplex PCR. The top ten clones hold about 1.5% of a sample with some 130,000 clones, about 68% of them seen once. The V call is TRBV10-3, the J call TRBJ1-1, with 9 bases that match TRBD1. The clonotype comes from a human donor in good health. The sequenced sample consisted of PBMCs. The CDR3 sequence is CAISSPGQGTEAFF. The CDR3 DNA sequence: TGTGCCATCAGTTCCCCGGGACAGGGCACTGAAGCTTTCTTT.